These 29 T cell receptor beta chains were all obtained from the same sample, sequenced in a study of cytomegalovirus exposure and HLA in healthy donors. The repertoire was sequenced with immunoSEQ multiplex PCR; TCRdb's copy has only in-frame clones and lacks some. The sample includes about 130,000 clones, 80% to 90% of them seen just once. The sequenced sample was PBMCs. Receptors originate from a woman aged 18-29 years in good health and CMV-seronegative.

This clone was seen only once. This chain connects TRBV4-3 to TRBJ2-7; D unresolved. The CDR3 consists of 13 residues. Germline V lookup: CDR1 LGHNA, CDR2 YSLEER. Trimming took off 0 bases at V and 4 bases at J, with 7 bases between the two ends. The CDR3 spells CASSQDMSYEQYF. CDR3 bases: TGCGCCAGCAGCCAAGATATGAGTTACGAGCAGTACTTC.

The chain is built from TRBV28 and TRBJ2-5; D might be TRBD2 (5 bases). The V gene's germline CDR1 is MDHEN and CDR2 SYDVKM. CDR3 size: 13 residues. Trimming removed 6 bases from V and 4 bases from J, with 12 bases in between. CDR3 amino acids: CASRGDPGETQYF. CDR3 coding DNA: TGTGCCAGCAGGGGAGACCCGGGAGAGACCCAGTACTTC.

This clone showed up just a few times. The V gene is TRBV29-1, the J gene TRBJ1-2; no reliable D call. Trimming took 0 bases from V and 8 from J, leaving 16 bases between them. Germline assignment: CDR1 SQVTM and CDR2 ANQGSEA. The CDR3 has 14 residues. Here the CDR3 DNA reads TGCAGCGTTGAAGATAAAAGACATCAAGGAGGCTACACCTTC. Protein product: CSVEDKRHQGGYTF.

The gene calls are TRBV5-1 and TRBJ2-2, with 7 positions matching TRBD2. The CDR3 spans 15 residues. The germline gives CDR1 SGHRS, CDR2 YFSETQ. The V gene end was trimmed by 4 bases and the J gene end by 1 base; junction bases not matched to a gene: 4. The CDR3, as DNA: TGCGCCAGCAGCAGAGGCGGGGGGAACACCGGGGAGCTGTTTTTT. Its protein product is CASSRGGGNTGELFF.

This sequence joins TRBV11-2 and TRBJ2-5, with TRBD2 matching over 13 bases. Germline V gives CDR1 SGHAT, CDR2 FQNNGV. The ends lost 5 bases at V and 4 bases at J; junction bases unmatched: 10. The CDR3 has 17 residues. DNA of the CDR3: TGTGCCAGCAGCCTCGGGACTAGCGGGGCCTGGGGAGAGACCCAGTACTTC. It specifies CASSLGTSGAWGETQYF. Full variable domain (remainder filled in from reference TRBV11-2 and TRBJ2-5): EAGVAQSPRYKIIEKRQSVAFWCNPISGHATLYWYQQILGQGPKLLIQFQNNGVVDDSQLPKDRFSAERLKGVDSTLKIQPAKLEDSAVYLCASSLGTSGAWGETQYFGPGTRLLVL.

The chain combines TRBV28 with TRBJ2-2; 14 bases map to TRBD2. In germline, CDR1 is MDHEN, CDR2 SYDVKM. V lost 2 bases to trimming and J lost 3 bases; unmatched junction nucleotides: 2. The CDR3 sequence is 17 residues long. The CDR3 DNA reads as TGTGCCAGCAGTTTACCGGGACTAGCGGGGGACACCGGGGAGCTGTTTTTT. Its protein is CASSLPGLAGDTGELFF.

V and J are TRBV6-6 and TRBJ2-7; 14 nucleotides agree with TRBD2. CDR1 and CDR2 (germline): MNHNY, SVGAGI (reference sequence). The V segment lost 6 bases and the J segment 6 bases; nucleotides outside the gene matches: 7. The CDR3 runs 15 residues. CDR3: CASRKGLAGASEQYF. CDR3 DNA sequence: TGTGCCAGCAGAAAGGGACTAGCGGGAGCGTCCGAGCAGTACTTC.

The chain uses TRBV11-2 and TRBJ1-4; D is unresolved. Between the trimmed V and J ends, which lost 0 bases and 10 bases, there was a span of 18 bases. This CDR3 is 16 amino acids long. The V gene's germline CDR1 is SGHAT and CDR2 FQNNGV. CDR3 protein: CASSLDPQPRHGKLFF. In DNA, the CDR3 is TGTGCCAGCAGCTTAGATCCCCAACCGCGGCATGGAAAACTGTTTTTT.

The chain uses TRBV29-1 and TRBJ2-2, with D possibly matching TRBD1 (5 bases). The length of the CDR3 is 12 residues. The V end was cut by 3 bases, the J end by 5 bases, with 7 bases between. Germline V gene data show CDR1 as SQVTM and CDR2 as ANQGSEA. CDR3 protein: CSVDKGTGELFF. The CDR3 nucleotides read TGCAGCGTTGACAAGGGGACCGGGGAGCTGTTTTTT.

The rearrangement links TRBV6-7 to TRBJ2-7; the D is unclear. TRBV6-7 is designated an ORF whose function remains uncertain. The CDR3 totals 14 residues. The V gene lost 1 base and the J gene lost 3 bases, with 10 bases spanning the gap. CDR3 region: CASSYLHTYYEQYF. CDR3 DNA: TGTGCCAGCAGTTACTTACACACGTACTACGAGCAGTACTTC.

This clone has a single count. The V call is TRBV29-1, the J call TRBJ1-1; a possible D gene is TRBD1 (6 bases). The CDR3 spans 13 residues. Looked up from germline, CDR1 is SQVTM and CDR2 is ANQGSEA. Here the CDR3 reads CSRRKYRDTEAFF. The CDR3 DNA reads as TGCAGTAGAAGAAAGTACAGGGACACTGAAGCTTTCTTT.

The V call is TRBV6-1, the J call TRBJ1-4, with D perhaps matching TRBD1 (5 bases). The V and J ends lost 2 bases and 4 bases respectively, with 11 bases between them. CDR3 length equals 15 residues. The germline V gene encodes CDR1 MNHNS and CDR2 SASEGT. This chain's CDR3 is CASSEMGLNNEKLFF. The CDR3 DNA reads as TGTGCCAGCAGTGAAATGGGACTGAATAATGAAAAACTGTTTTTT.

This clone has just one count. Germline and junction disagree at one end, which may indicate a read error. This chain joins TRBV2 and TRBJ2-7, with D perhaps TRBD2 (6 bases). The CDR3 contains 14 residues. Germline V gene lookup returns CDR1 SNHLY and CDR2 FYNNEI. The CDR3 DNA is TGTGCCAGCAGAGAAGTACGGGGGTTCTACGAGCAGTACTTC. Protein product: CASREVRGFYEQYF.

This clone has just one count. The chain couples TRBV5-1 to TRBJ1-2, with TRBD1 as a possible D gene (5 bases). Germline V gives CDR1 SGHRS, CDR2 YFSETQ. V was trimmed by 4 bases and J by 7 bases, leaving 14 bases between them. The CDR3 runs to 13 residues. The CDR3 is CASSQEGRGGYTF. The DNA of the CDR3 is TGCGCCAGCAGCCAGGAGGGGCGTGGTGGCTACACCTTC. Looking up the rest from reference TRBV5-1 and TRBJ1-2 gives the full variable domain: KAGVTQTPRYLIKTRGQQVTLSCSPISGHRSVSWYQQTPGQGLQFLFEYFSETQRNKGNFPGRFSGRQFSNSRSEMNVSTLELGDSALYLCASSQEGRGGYTFGSGTRLTVV.

This chain connects TRBV2 to TRBJ1-1; D unresolved. The CDR3 extends over 15 amino acids. Germline-derived CDR1 and CDR2 are SNHLY and FYNNEI. Trimming cost V 6 bases and J 0 bases, with 14 bases left between them. Written as DNA, the CDR3 is TGTGCCAGCAGGGAGGGATATCATATGAACACTGAAGCTTTCTTT. Its protein is CASREGYHMNTEAFF.

The rearrangement joins TRBV6-4 to TRBJ2-2; weak D call: TRBD1 (6 bases). V lost 0 bases and J 1 base, leaving 9 bases between the germline ends. The CDR3 is made up of 16 amino acids. Germline V CDR1 and CDR2: MRHNA, SNTAGT. CDR3 protein: CASSDSLQGNTGELFF. The CDR3 coding sequence is TGTGCCAGCAGTGACTCACTACAGGGGAACACCGGGGAGCTGTTTTTT.

The V and J genes are TRBV28 and TRBJ1-2; no clear D gene. Trimming pared 6 bases from V and 5 bases from J, leaving 10 bases between. The CDR3 length is 12 residues. Germline V gene sequence: CDR1 MDHEN, CDR2 SYDVKM. For the CDR3, the DNA is TGTGCCAGCAGGAGTGACACTTATGGCTACACCTTC. Translated, it gives CASRSDTYGYTF.

J is TRBJ2-7 and V is TRBV4-3; D unresolved. From germline, CDR1 is LGHNA and CDR2 YSLEER. V shed 1 base and J shed 3 bases, with 7 bases lying between them. The CDR3 extends over 13 amino acids. The CDR3 sequence: CASSQGPGYEQYF. CDR3 nucleotides: TGCGCCAGCAGCCAAGGGCCAGGCTACGAGCAGTACTTC.

V and J are TRBV6-5 and TRBJ1-2; 9 bases are a match to TRBD1. V was pared by 5 bases and J by 8 bases, with 6 bases of the junction left unmatched. This CDR3 has 13 residues. Germline V CDR1 and CDR2: MNHEY, SVGAGI. This CDR3 is CASSQDRGVGYTF. DNA for the CDR3: TGTGCCAGCAGTCAGGACAGGGGCGTCGGCTACACCTTC.

This chain joins TRBV7-9 and TRBJ1-6, with D tentatively TRBD1 (5 bases). CDR1 is SEHNR and CDR2 is FQNEAQ in the germline V gene (reference sequence). The CDR3 loop spans 13 amino acids. Deletions cut 3 bases from V and 8 bases from J, with 8 bases between. The CDR3: CASSFRVDSPLHF. The CDR3 DNA sequence: TGTGCCAGCAGCTTCAGGGTTGATTCACCCCTCCACTTT.

The CDR3 sequence is CASSELLRGGLDTGELFF. The CDR3, as DNA: TGTGCCAGCAGTGAACTCCTGCGGGGGGGCCTGGACACCGGGGAGCTGTTTTTT. This rearrangement joins TRBV25-1 to TRBJ2-2; TRBD2 matches at 9 bases. The CDR3 consists of 18 residues. Trimming took 2 bases from V and 3 from J; bases not matched to a gene: 10. Germline V gene sequence: CDR1 MGHDK, CDR2 SYGVNS.

The chain uses TRBV21-1 and TRBJ2-1; TRBD2 is taken as the D call from the table, unchecked against the DNA. TRBV21-1 represents a pseudogene. This CDR3 contains 16 residues. This chain's CDR3 is CASSKNSLAGVNEQFF. The DNA of the CDR3 is TGTGCCAGCAGCAAGAATAGCCTAGCGGGAGTCAATGAGCAGTTCTTC.

This clone was detected once. The CDR3 DNA reads as TGTGCCTGGACAGGGGGCGGAAAACTGTTTTTT. Protein product: CAWTGGGKLFF. This chain joins TRBV30 and TRBJ1-4, with 8 nucleotides matching TRBD1. Germline V CDR1 and CDR2: GTSNPN, SVGIG (reference sequence). Trimming at V came to 4 bases and at J to 10 bases, leaving 2 bases not matched to a gene. The CDR3 has 11 residues.

V gene TRBV11-2 combines with J gene TRBJ1-2; TRBD1 matches at 7 bases. CDR3 length equals 13 residues. With V trimmed by 3 bases and J by 6 bases, 4 bases remained unmatched. CDR1 and CDR2 (germline): SGHAT, FQNNGV. The CDR3: CASSFGTADGYTF. The CDR3 DNA follows: TGTGCCAGCAGCTTCGGGACAGCAGATGGCTACACCTTC.

This chain joins TRBV5-4 and TRBJ2-1; D possibly corresponds to TRBD2 (5 bases). Germline V gives CDR1 SGHNT, CDR2 YYREEE (reference sequence). The CDR3 extends over 15 amino acids. Trimming took 0 bases from V and 8 from J, leaving 15 bases between them. CDR3 region: CASSLDILVSDEQFF. The CDR3 DNA sequence: TGTGCCAGCAGCTTGGACATACTAGTTTCGGATGAGCAGTTCTTC.

The gene calls are TRBV2 and TRBJ1-1; TRBD1 is a possible D gene (6 bases). The ends were cut back, 10 bases at V and 2 bases at J, with 11 bases in the middle. This CDR3 is 12 amino acids long. The V gene's germline CDR1 is SNHLY and CDR2 FYNNEI. The CDR3 nucleotides are TGTGCCATCGGACAGTTTAACACTGAAGCTTTCTTT. The encoded protein is CAIGQFNTEAFF.

Turning to this clone: Other nucleotide sequences in the sample specify the same CDR3. The rearrangement links TRBV4-3 to TRBJ2-1, with D possibly being TRBD1 (6 bases). The CDR3 extends over 12 amino acids. Trimming took off 0 bases at V and 9 bases at J, with 6 bases between the two ends. Germline assignment: CDR1 LGHNA and CDR2 YSLEER. The CDR3 spells CASSQEGGEQFF. The DNA for the CDR3 is TGCGCCAGCAGCCAAGAAGGGGGTGAGCAGTTCTTC.

V gene TRBV6-4 combines with J gene TRBJ1-5; D is uncertain. The CDR3 runs 17 residues. Between the trimmed V and J ends, which lost 0 bases and 0 bases, there was a span of 12 bases. The V gene's germline CDR1 is MRHNA and CDR2 SNTAGT. The CDR3 loop reads CASSDSIQIFSNQPQHF. The CDR3 DNA reads as TGTGCCAGCAGTGACTCGATTCAGATTTTTAGCAATCAGCCCCAGCATTTT.

The CDR3 region is CASSQDVGALNQPQHF. In nucleotides, the CDR3 is TGCGCCAGCAGCCAAGATGTGGGGGCCTTGAATCAGCCCCAGCATTTT. The chain carries TRBV4-3 and TRBJ1-5; TRBD1 is a possible D gene (6 bases). Trimming left V 0 bases short and J 4 bases short, with 13 bases between. The CDR3 spans 16 residues. Germline V gene sequence: CDR1 LGHNA, CDR2 YSLEER.